This TCR beta chain was captured in a study of blood T cells in healthy people across ages. Together with a sample-barcoded 5' primer, a J-beta primer mix was included in a second PCR lasting roughly 7 to 11 cycles. From each sample, at least 2.5 million paired-end reads containing CDR3 were obtained. TCRdb reprocessed the 5' RACE reads via MiXCR and lists one record per CDR3 protein. The sample has some 900,000 distinct CDR3 sequences, less than 35% seen once; the top ten hold 17%. This clonotype has at least ten counts. The antigen is not known. Caucasian, healthy and from Russia, the donors were aged between 6 and 90. General study results and limits: Older age went with lower TCR beta diversity per million T cells, in a roughly linear way. In long-lived donors, naive CD4+ cell counts and diversity exceeded those of aged donors.

Germline loops: CDR1 KGHSH, CDR2 LQKENI. Trimming left V 3 bases short and J 1 base short, with 9 bases between. This CDR3 comprises 14 residues. This clonotype was obtained from a woman of 80 years or more in good health. The sample was blood. The chain carries TRBV18 and TRBJ2-5; D unclear. The CDR3 region has the DNA TGTGCCAGCTCACCTATGGACCTCCAAGAGACCCAGTACTTC. This codes for CASSPMDLQETQYF.